This T cell receptor beta chain is drawn from a study of T cell repertoires in cytomegalovirus infection. Across the study: Through public TCR beta signatures, both CMV infection and matching HLA type were indicated.

This clonotype was seen ten or more times. Its antigen is as yet unknown. V gave up 0 bases and J gave up 1 base, with 9 bases separating them. Germline assignment: CDR1 MNHNS and CDR2 SASEGT. The CDR3 is 15 amino acids. Study findings and constraints: Pooled public TCR beta family frequency picked out CMV carriers with the relevant HLA.

Each CDR3 protein is one row after TCRdb ran MiXCR on the reads. Among hundreds of thousands of distinct CDR3 sequences, roughly 24% were seen once, and the ten largest hold roughly 8%. The V and J genes are TRBV6-1 and TRBJ1-1; perhaps TRBD1 as D (5 bases). Sequencing was performed on CD8+ T cells from PBMCs. The sequence came from a human donor in good health (CMV status not recorded). Some clones in this sample may be carry-over from other donors' samples. The CDR3, as DNA: TGTGCCAGCAGTGAAGCATGGGGCGCGAACACTGAAGCTTTCTTT. Amino acid sequence: CASSEAWGANTEAFF.